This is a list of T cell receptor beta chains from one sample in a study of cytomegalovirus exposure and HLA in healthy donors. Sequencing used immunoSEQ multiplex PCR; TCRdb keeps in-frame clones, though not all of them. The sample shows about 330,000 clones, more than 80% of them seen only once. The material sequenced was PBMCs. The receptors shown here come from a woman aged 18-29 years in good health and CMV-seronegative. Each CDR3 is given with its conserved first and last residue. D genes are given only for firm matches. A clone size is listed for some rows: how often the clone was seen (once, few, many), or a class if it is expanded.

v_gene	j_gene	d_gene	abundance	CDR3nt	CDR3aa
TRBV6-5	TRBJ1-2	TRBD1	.	TGTGCCAGCAGTTACTCGGACAGGACCTATGGCTACACCTTC	CASSYSDRTYGYTF
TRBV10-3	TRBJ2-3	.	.	TGTGCCATCAGAGGGGGACTACCCGAGGATACGCAGTATTTT	CAIRGGLPEDTQYF
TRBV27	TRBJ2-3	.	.	TGTGCCAGCAGTTTAATGGCAGGGATACCAGATACGCAGTATTTT	CASSLMAGIPDTQYF
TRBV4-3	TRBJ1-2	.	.	TGCGCCAGCAGCCAAGATCTCGCCCCAGGGTATGGCTACACCTTC	CASSQDLAPGYGYTF
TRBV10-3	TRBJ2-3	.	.	TGTGCCATCAGTGAGGGGCAGGGAACAGATACGCAGTATTTT	CAISEGQGTDTQYF
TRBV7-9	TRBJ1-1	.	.	TGTGCCAGCAGCCGCAAATTCAGGGCGCCCCTGAAAGGGAACACTGAAGCTTTCTTT	CASSRKFRAPLKGNTEAFF
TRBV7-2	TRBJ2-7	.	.	TGTGCCAGCAGCTCCTTTCAGGGCGGCCCCTACGAGCAGTACTTC	CASSSFQGGPYEQYF
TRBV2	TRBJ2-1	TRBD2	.	TGTGCCAGGGGGACTAGCGGTTACAATGAGCAGTTCTTC	CARGTSGYNEQFF
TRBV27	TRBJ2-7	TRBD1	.	TGTGCCAGCAGTCCAATACATACCGGGACAGGGCTCTACGAGCAGTACTTC	CASSPIHTGTGLYEQYF
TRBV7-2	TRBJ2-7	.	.	TGTGCCAGCAGCTTAGGACGGGCTTGGTTAGCGGAATACGAGCAGTACTTC	CASSLGRAWLAEYEQYF
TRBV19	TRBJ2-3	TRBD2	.	TGTGCCAGTAAGCTAGCGGGGACAGATACGCAGTATTTT	CASKLAGTDTQYF
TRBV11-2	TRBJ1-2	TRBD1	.	TGTGCCAGCAGCTACAATGGACAGGGGGCGCGAGGCTACACCTTC	CASSYNGQGARGYTF
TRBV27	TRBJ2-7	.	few	TGTGCCAGCAGTCGGACACCAGGTAGGGAGCAGTACTTC	CASSRTPGREQYF
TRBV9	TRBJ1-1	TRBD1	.	TGTGCCAGCAGCGTAGGTGGAGGGGGCGGCGCTGAAGCTTTCTTT	CASSVGGGGGAEAFF
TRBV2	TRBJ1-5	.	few	TGTGCCAGCAGGGAGGCCGGGGGGCAGCCCCAGCATTTT	CASREAGGQPQHF
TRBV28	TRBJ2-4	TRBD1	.	TGTGCCAGCAGCCAGGGGGCGGGTGGAAACATTCAGTACTTC	CASSQGAGGNIQYF
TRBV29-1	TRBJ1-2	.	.	TGCAGCGCCGCCCCGGTGGGAGGGTATGGCTACACCTTC	CSAAPVGGYGYTF
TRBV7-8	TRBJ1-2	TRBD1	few	TGTGCCAGCAGCCCGAGGCAGACAGGGGATCCCTACTATGGCTACACCTTC	CASSPRQTGDPYYGYTF
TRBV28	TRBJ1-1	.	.	TGTGCTATAACAGAGAACACTGAAGCTTTCTTT	CAITENTEAFF
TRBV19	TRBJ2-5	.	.	TGTGCCACCCGCGGGCCCGTCTCGGAGACCCAGTACTTC	CATRGPVSETQYF
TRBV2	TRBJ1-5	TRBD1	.	TGTGCCAGCAGCGAGGACAGGGTTGGGCAGCCCCAGCATTTT	CASSEDRVGQPQHF
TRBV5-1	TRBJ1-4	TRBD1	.	TGCGCCAGCAGAACCGGGACAGGGCCCCCTAATGAAAAACTGTTTTTT	CASRTGTGPPNEKLFF
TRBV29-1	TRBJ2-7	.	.	TGCAGCGCCTATCCAATGGGAGGGGGTGATTTTGGCGAGCAGTACTTC	CSAYPMGGGDFGEQYF
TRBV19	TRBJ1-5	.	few	TGTGCCAGTACTAGGGGCGCAGGCCAGCCCCAGCATTTT	CASTRGAGQPQHF
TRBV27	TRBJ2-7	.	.	TGTGCCAGCAGCCTTAGCGGAGACTCCTACGAGCAGTACTTC	CASSLSGDSYEQYF